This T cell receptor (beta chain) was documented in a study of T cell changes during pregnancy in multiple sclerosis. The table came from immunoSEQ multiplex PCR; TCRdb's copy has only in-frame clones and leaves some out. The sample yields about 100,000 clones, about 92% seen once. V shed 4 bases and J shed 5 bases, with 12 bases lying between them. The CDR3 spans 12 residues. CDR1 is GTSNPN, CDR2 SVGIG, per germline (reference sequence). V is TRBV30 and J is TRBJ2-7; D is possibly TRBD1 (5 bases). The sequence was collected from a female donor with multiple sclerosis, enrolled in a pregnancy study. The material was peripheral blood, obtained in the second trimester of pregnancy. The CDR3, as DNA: TGTGCCTGGACGGCAGGGCTCCACGAGCAGTACTTC. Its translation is CAWTAGLHEQYF.